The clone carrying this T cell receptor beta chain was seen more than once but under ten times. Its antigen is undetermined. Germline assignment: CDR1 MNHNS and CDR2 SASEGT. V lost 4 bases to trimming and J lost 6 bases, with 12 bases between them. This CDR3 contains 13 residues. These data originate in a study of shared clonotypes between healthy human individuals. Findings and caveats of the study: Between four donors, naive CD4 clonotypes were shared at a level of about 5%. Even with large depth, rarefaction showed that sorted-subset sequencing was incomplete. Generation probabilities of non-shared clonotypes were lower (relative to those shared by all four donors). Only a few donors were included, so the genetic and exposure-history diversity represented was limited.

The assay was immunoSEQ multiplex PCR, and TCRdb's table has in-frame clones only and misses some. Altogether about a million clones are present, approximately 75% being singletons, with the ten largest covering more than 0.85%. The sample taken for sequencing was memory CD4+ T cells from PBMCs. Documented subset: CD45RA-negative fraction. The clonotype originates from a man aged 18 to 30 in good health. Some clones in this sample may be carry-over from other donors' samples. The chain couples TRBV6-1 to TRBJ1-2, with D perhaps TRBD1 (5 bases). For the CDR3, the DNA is TGTGCCAGCAGTGTGACAGTTCGAGATGGCTACACCTTC. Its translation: CASSVTVRDGYTF.